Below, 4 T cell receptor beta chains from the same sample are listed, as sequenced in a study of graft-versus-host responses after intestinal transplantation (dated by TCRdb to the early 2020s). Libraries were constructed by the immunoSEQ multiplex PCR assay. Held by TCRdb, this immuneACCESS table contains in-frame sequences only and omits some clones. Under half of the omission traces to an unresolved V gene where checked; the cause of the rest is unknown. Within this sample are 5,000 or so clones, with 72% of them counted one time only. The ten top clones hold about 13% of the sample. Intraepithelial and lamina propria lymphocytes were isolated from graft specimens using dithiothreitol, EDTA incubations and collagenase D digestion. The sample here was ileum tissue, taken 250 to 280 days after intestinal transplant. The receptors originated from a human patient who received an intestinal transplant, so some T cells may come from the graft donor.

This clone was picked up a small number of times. DNA for the CDR3: TGTGCCAGCAGCTTGAGGGACAGGGTTTTGGACATTCAGTACTTC. Protein: CASSLRDRVLDIQYF. The chain has TRBV11-1 and TRBJ2-4, with TRBD1 matching 9 bases. There are 15 residues in the CDR3. The J segment lost 8 bases and the V segment lost 3 bases, leaving 8 bases of the junction unmatched. Germline CDR1 and CDR2: SGHAT and FQDESV (reference sequence).

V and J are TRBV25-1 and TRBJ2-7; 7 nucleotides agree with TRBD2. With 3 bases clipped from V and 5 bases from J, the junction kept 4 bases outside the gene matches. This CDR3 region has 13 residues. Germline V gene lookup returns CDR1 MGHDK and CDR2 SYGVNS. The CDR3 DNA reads TGTGCCAGCAGTGACAGGGCGGGAGACGAGCAGTACTTC. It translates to CASSDRAGDEQYF.

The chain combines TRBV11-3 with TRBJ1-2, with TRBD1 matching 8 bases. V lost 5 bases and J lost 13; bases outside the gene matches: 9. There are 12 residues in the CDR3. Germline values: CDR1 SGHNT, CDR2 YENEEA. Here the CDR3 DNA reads TGTGCCAGCAGCATTGGCAGGGGGCGCCGCACCTTC. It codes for CASSIGRGRRTF.

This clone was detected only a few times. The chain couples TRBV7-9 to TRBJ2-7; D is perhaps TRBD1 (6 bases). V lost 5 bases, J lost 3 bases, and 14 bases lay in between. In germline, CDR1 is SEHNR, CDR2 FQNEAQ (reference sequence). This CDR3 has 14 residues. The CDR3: CASSASGVDYEQYF. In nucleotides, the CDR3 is TGTGCCAGCAGCGCGTCAGGGGTAGACTACGAGCAGTACTTC.